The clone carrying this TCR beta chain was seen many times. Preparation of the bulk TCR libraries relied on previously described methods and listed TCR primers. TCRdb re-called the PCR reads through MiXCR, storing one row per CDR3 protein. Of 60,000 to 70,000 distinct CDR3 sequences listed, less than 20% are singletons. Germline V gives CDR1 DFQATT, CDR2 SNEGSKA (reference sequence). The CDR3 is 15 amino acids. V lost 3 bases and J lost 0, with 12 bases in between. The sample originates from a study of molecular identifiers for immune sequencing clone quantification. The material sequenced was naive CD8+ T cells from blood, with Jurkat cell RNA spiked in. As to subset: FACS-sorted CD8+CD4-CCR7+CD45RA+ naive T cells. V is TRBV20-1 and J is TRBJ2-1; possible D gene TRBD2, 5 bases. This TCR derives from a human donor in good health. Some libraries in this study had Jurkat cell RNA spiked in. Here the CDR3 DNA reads TGCAGTGCTAGCTTCGCGGGTAGCTCCTACAATGAGCAGTTCTTC. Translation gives CSASFAGSSYNEQFF.